The 9 T cell receptor beta chains below all came from one sample that was sequenced in a study of T cells after yellow fever vaccination. TCRdb redid the calling of the 5' RACE reads with MiXCR, one entry per CDR3 protein. The table has about 260,000 distinct CDR3 sequences, about 5.2% seen once. Sequencing was performed on CD4+ T cells sorted from PBMCs, taken on the day of the yellow fever booster vaccination. These receptors originate from a man between 18 and 35 years old who received the YFV17D yellow fever vaccine.

This clonotype was observed at least ten times. The rearrangement uses TRBV5-1 and TRBJ2-5; D not resolved. The CDR3 contains 14 residues. Trimming stripped 4 bases from V and 4 bases from J, with 14 bases between. Germline CDR1 SGHRS, CDR2 YFSETQ. This CDR3 is CASSDAASSETQYF. The CDR3 coding sequence is TGCGCCAGCAGCGACGCGGCTAGTTCAGAGACCCAGTACTTC.

The chain uses TRBV7-3 and TRBJ2-6; D call uncertain. The V end lost 4 bases, the J end lost 1 base, and 8 bases lay between the germline ends. The CDR3 sequence is 15 residues long. Per germline, CDR1 SGHTA and CDR2 FQGTGA. The CDR3 DNA sequence: TGTGCCAGCAGCTCAAGCGTATCTGGGGCCAACGTCCTGACTTTC. It yields the protein CASSSSVSGANVLTF. The full variable domain, its missing parts supplied by reference TRBV7-3 and TRBJ2-6, is GAGVSQTPSNKVTEKGKYVELRCDPISGHTALYWYRQSLGQGPEFLIYFQGTGAADDSGLPNDRFFAVRPEGSVSTLKIQRTERGDSAVYLCASSSSVSGANVLTFGAGSRLTVL.

The chain links TRBV5-1 to TRBJ2-6; 9 bases agree with TRBD1. J lost 0 bases, V lost 2 bases, and 6 bases had no gene match. Germline V lookup: CDR1 SGHRS, CDR2 YFSETQ. The CDR3 covers 18 residues. The CDR3 coding sequence is TGCGCCAGCAGCTTACAGGGGGCCGCGCTCTCTGGGGCCAACGTCCTGACTTTC. Encoded protein: CASSLQGAALSGANVLTF.

This clonotype was seen a handful of times. V gene TRBV3-1 combines with J gene TRBJ2-3, with D uncertain. The CDR3 contains 12 residues. CDR1 and CDR2 (germline): LGHDT, YNNKEL (reference sequence). The V and J ends lost 3 bases and 6 bases respectively, with 7 bases between them. CDR3 coding DNA: TGTGCCAGCAGCCACTTGGCGGATACGCAGTATTTT. This translates into CASSHLADTQYF.

This clonotype was picked up many times. The chain couples TRBV30 to TRBJ1-5; possible D gene TRBD1, 5 bases. The CDR3 covers 14 residues. The germline gives CDR1 GTSNPN, CDR2 SVGIG (reference sequence). The V end was cut by 0 bases, the J end by 6 bases, with 12 bases between. In nucleotides, the CDR3 is TGTGCCTGGAGTGTCTCAGGGTTAGGTCAGCCCCAGCATTTT. Its protein is CAWSVSGLGQPQHF. The complete variable domain, with remaining parts taken from reference TRBV30 and TRBJ1-5, reads SQTIHQWPATLVQPVGSPLSLECTVEGTSNPNLYWYRQAAGRGLQLLFYSVGIGQISSEVPQNLSASRPQDRQFILSSKKLLLSDSGFYLCAWSVSGLGQPQHFGDGTRLSIL.

This clonotype came up many times. CDR3 loop: CASSSALDGLLQETQYF. CDR3 sequence (DNA): TGCGCCAGCAGCTCTGCTCTGGACGGGCTCCTTCAAGAGACCCAGTACTTC. The genes are TRBV5-1 and TRBJ2-5; no reliable D call. The CDR3 consists of 17 residues. V was shortened by 3 bases and J by 2 bases, with 20 bases between the two germline ends. Germline V CDR1 and CDR2: SGHRS, YFSETQ.

This clonotype appeared many times. The V and J genes are TRBV6-5 and TRBJ1-1; no clear D gene. Germline CDR1 is MNHEY and CDR2 is SVGAGI. V shed 5 bases and J shed 3 bases, with 16 bases lying between them. The CDR3 loop spans 15 amino acids. CDR3 amino acids: CASSPQPFIDTEAFF. CDR3 nucleotide sequence: TGTGCCAGCAGTCCCCAACCATTCATAGACACTGAAGCTTTCTTT.

This clonotype was seen a handful of times. The CDR3 loop is CASSEITSGGASDEQFF. CDR3 bases: TGCGCCAGCAGCGAGATAACTAGCGGGGGGGCCTCGGATGAGCAGTTCTTC. V gene TRBV5-1 combines with J gene TRBJ2-1, with 13 bases aligning to TRBD2. The ends lost 4 bases at V and 8 bases at J; junction bases unmatched: 12. The CDR3 is 17 amino acids. CDR1 and CDR2 (germline): SGHRS, YFSETQ.

This clonotype was seen repeatedly, ten times or more. This chain links TRBV12-3 or TRBV12-4 with TRBJ2-2, with D unresolved. The CDR3 runs to 14 residues. Trimming took 2 bases from V and 4 from J, leaving 8 bases between them. CDR3 sequence reads: CASSLNSRTGELFF. CDR3 DNA sequence: TGTGCCAGCAGTTTAAACAGCCGCACCGGGGAGCTGTTTTTT.